Listed below are T cell receptor beta chains from one sample, sequenced in a study of cytomegalovirus exposure and HLA in healthy donors. The method was immunoSEQ multiplex PCR; TCRdb's version includes in-frame clones alone and lacks a portion of them. The sample records under 200,000 clones, nearly 80% being singletons. Sequencing input: PBMCs. The receptors come from a man aged 50-60 years in good health and CMV-seropositive. Each CDR3 is given with its conserved first and last residue. The D gene is left open where the match is weak. Clone size appears in some rows only: once, few, many, or a class for an expanded clone.

NA	TRBJ2-3	TRBV7-3	NA	CASSLMGGGRGRRRAADTQYF	TGTGCCAGCAGCTTAATGGGAGGGGGGAGGGGACGACGCAGGGCAGCAGATACGCAGTATTTT
few	TRBJ2-5	TRBV9	NA	CASSVERTRETQYF	TGTGCCAGCAGCGTTGAAAGGACACGTGAGACCCAGTACTTC
NA	TRBJ2-3	TRBV9	TRBD1	CASSAEGAVEDTQYF	TGTGCCAGCAGCGCTGAGGGGGCCGTAGAAGATACGCAGTATTTT
NA	TRBJ1-6	TRBV6-5	TRBD1	CASSLGQAQNSPLHF	TGTGCCAGCAGTTTGGGACAGGCCCAAAATTCACCCCTCCACTTT
NA	TRBJ2-7	TRBV11-2	TRBD2	CASSLLASGGPISYEQYF	TGTGCCAGCAGCTTACTTGCTAGCGGGGGGCCAATCTCCTACGAGCAGTACTTC
NA	TRBJ2-3	TRBV5-1	NA	CASSIGKTGGGLDTQYF	TGCGCCAGCAGCATTGGGAAGACAGGAGGGGGCTTGGATACGCAGTATTTT
NA	TRBJ2-3	TRBV27	TRBD1	CASSFLGTGIADTQYF	TGTGCCAGCAGTTTCCTCGGGACAGGGATTGCAGATACGCAGTATTTT
NA	TRBJ2-7	TRBV25-1	TRBD1	CASSESGTGKYEQYF	TGTGCCAGCAGTGAATCCGGGACAGGGAAGTACGAGCAGTACTTC
NA	TRBJ2-7	TRBV4-1	TRBD1	CASSQGQGLGQYF	TGCGCCAGCAGCCAGGGACAGGGTCTTGGGCAGTACTTC
NA	TRBJ1-4	TRBV6-1	NA	CASSEGMANEKLFF	TGTGCCAGCAGTGAGGGCATGGCAAATGAAAAACTGTTTTTT
NA	TRBJ2-2	TRBV6-5	TRBD2	CASSYSSGGATGELFF	TGTGCCAGCAGTTACTCTAGCGGGGGGGCGACCGGGGAGCTGTTTTTT
NA	TRBJ2-2	TRBV6-1	TRBD2	CASPAGVTGELFF	TGTGCCAGCCCTGCGGGGGTCACCGGGGAGCTGTTTTTT
NA	TRBJ2-7	TRBV4-2	NA	CASSQGTAMFSYEQYF	TGTGCCAGCAGCCAAGGTACAGCAATGTTCTCCTACGAGCAGTACTTC
NA	TRBJ2-2	TRBV6-5	NA	CASSLRSNTGELFF	TGTGCCAGCAGTCTCCGGAGTAACACCGGGGAGCTGTTTTTT
NA	TRBJ2-6	TRBV6-5	TRBD2	CASGGGSSGANVLTF	TGTGCCAGCGGGGGGGGGTCCTCTGGGGCCAACGTCCTGACTTTC
NA	TRBJ1-5	TRBV2	NA	CASTLGALGSNQPQHF	TGTGCCAGCACCCTGGGGGCTTTAGGTAGCAATCAGCCCCAGCATTTT
NA	TRBJ1-2	TRBV2	TRBD1	CASSKGQGDYGYTF	TGTGCCAGCAGTAAGGGACAGGGAGACTATGGCTACACCTTC
once	TRBJ1-1	TRBV19	NA	CASSIPREGEAFF	TGTGCCAGTAGTATCCCCAGGGAAGGTGAAGCTTTCTTT
NA	TRBJ1-2	TRBV2	TRBD1	CASRDGTGRDYGYTF	TGTGCCAGCAGAGACGGGACAGGGAGGGACTATGGCTACACCTTC
NA	TRBJ1-2	TRBV19	NA	CASSSSDRIYGYTF	TGTGCCAGTAGCTCAAGTGACAGAATCTATGGCTACACCTTC
many	TRBJ2-3	TRBV6-4	NA	CASSDTGTDTQYF	TGTGCCAGCAGTGACACGGGGACAGATACGCAGTATTTT
NA	TRBJ2-3	TRBV6-1	NA	CASSVGLGADTQYF	TGTGCCAGCAGTGTAGGGCTCGGGGCAGATACGCAGTATTTT
NA	TRBJ1-2	TRBV7-2	NA	CASSLSGINYGYTF	TGTGCCAGCAGCTTAAGCGGAATTAACTATGGCTACACCTTC
NA	TRBJ2-5	TRBV14	NA	CATSRGLAETQYF	TGTGCCACCAGTCGAGGTTTGGCAGAGACCCAGTACTTC
NA	TRBJ1-2	TRBV7-2	TRBD1	CASSARGGASGYTF	TGTGCCAGCAGCGCCCGAGGGGGCGCTTCTGGCTACACCTTC
NA	TRBJ1-4	TRBV7-9	TRBD1	CASSSPKINDRGLREKLFF	TGTGCCAGCAGCTCGCCCAAAATAAACGACAGGGGGTTACGTGAAAAACTGTTTTTT
NA	TRBJ1-6	TRBV5-1	NA	CASSLGAGSEGSPLHF	TGCGCCAGCAGCTTGGGGGCCGGTAGTGAGGGCTCACCCCTCCACTTT
NA	TRBJ2-2	TRBV27	NA	CASTGTGELFF	TGTGCCAGCACCGGCACCGGGGAGCTGTTTTTT
NA	TRBJ2-3	TRBV4-1	NA	CASSQVAGVSSSTDTQYF	TGCGCCAGCAGCCAAGTGGCAGGGGTCTCTTCTAGCACAGATACGCAGTATTTT
NA	TRBJ2-3	TRBV10-2	NA	CASSGKGLDADTQYF	TGCGCCAGCAGTGGAAAGGGGTTGGATGCAGATACGCAGTATTTT
NA	TRBJ1-5	TRBV6-1	NA	CASSERLASNQPQHF	TGTGCCAGCAGTGAACGATTGGCTTCCAATCAGCCCCAGCATTTT
NA	TRBJ2-5	TRBV28	TRBD2	CASSFLSRGFQETQYF	TGTGCCAGCAGTTTCTTATCGCGGGGGTTCCAAGAGACCCAGTACTTC
NA	TRBJ2-7	TRBV11-2	NA	CASSSPGRRGLTYEQYF	TGTGCCAGCAGCTCCCCCGGGCGCAGGGGCTTGACCTACGAGCAGTACTTC
NA	TRBJ2-2	TRBV15	TRBD1	CATMQGASTGELFF	TGTGCCACCATGCAGGGGGCAAGCACCGGGGAGCTGTTTTTT
NA	TRBJ2-7	TRBV6-6	TRBD1	CASSSPGQGPSYEQYF	TGTGCCAGCAGTTCTCCGGGACAGGGGCCCTCCTACGAGCAGTACTTC
NA	TRBJ1-6	TRBV5-1	TRBD1	CASGRGSGTDNSPLHF	TGCGCCAGCGGAAGGGGGTCGGGGACAGATAATTCACCCCTCCACTTT
once	TRBJ1-5	TRBV27	NA	CASSSRADQPQHF	TGTGCCAGCAGTTCCAGGGCCGATCAGCCCCAGCATTTT
NA	TRBJ1-2	TRBV28	TRBD1	CASSSPGQGAGGYTF	TGTGCCAGCAGTTCCCCGGGACAGGGGGCTGGGGGCTACACCTTC
NA	TRBJ1-5	TRBV6-1	NA	CASRPTGPNQPQHF	TGTGCCAGTAGGCCGACAGGACCCAATCAGCCCCAGCATTTT
NA	TRBJ2-2	TRBV9	TRBD1	CASSPWTGTNTGELFF	TGTGCCAGCAGCCCTTGGACAGGGACGAACACCGGGGAGCTGTTTTTT
once	TRBJ2-4	TRBV5-1	NA	CASSLDRDKNIQYF	TGCGCCAGCAGCTTGGACCGAGACAAAAACATTCAGTACTTC
NA	TRBJ2-7	TRBV4-2	TRBD1	CASSQGQGAYEQYF	TGTGCCAGCAGCCAGGGACAGGGGGCGTACGAGCAGTACTTC
NA	TRBJ1-2	TRBV9	NA	CASGHSLTYGYTF	TGTGCCAGCGGGCATTCCCTAACCTATGGCTACACCTTC
few	TRBJ1-1	TRBV6-5	TRBD1	CASSRDRNTEAFF	TGTGCCAGCAGCCGGGACAGGAACACTGAAGCTTTCTTT
NA	TRBJ1-2	TRBV10-2	NA	CASTETRGSGYTF	TGCGCCAGCACCGAGACCCGGGGTTCAGGCTACACCTTC
NA	TRBJ1-6	TRBV4-3	NA	CASSQDRRQNSPLHF	TGCGCCAGCAGCCAAGATCGCAGGCAAAATTCACCCCTCCACTTT
NA	TRBJ2-3	TRBV5-1	NA	CASSESTDTQYF	TGCGCCAGCAGCGAGAGCACAGATACGCAGTATTTT
NA	TRBJ1-1	TRBV4-2	NA	CASSQDPWGENTEAFF	TGTGCCAGCAGCCAAGATCCCTGGGGGGAAAACACTGAAGCTTTCTTT
NA	TRBJ1-1	TRBV10-3	TRBD1	CAISDAGTGNTEAFF	TGTGCCATCAGTGATGCCGGGACAGGGAACACTGAAGCTTTCTTT
NA	TRBJ2-1	TRBV30	NA	CAWSVQGSLQFF	TGTGCCTGGAGTGTACAGGGCAGCTTGCAGTTCTTC
NA	TRBJ2-5	TRBV5-6	TRBD2	CASSIGTSGVQETQYF	TGTGCCAGCAGTATAGGGACTAGCGGGGTACAAGAGACCCAGTACTTC
NA	TRBJ1-6	TRBV7-6	NA	CASSQFINSPLHF	TGTGCCAGCAGCCAGTTTATTAATTCACCCCTCCACTTT
NA	TRBJ2-7	TRBV7-9	NA	CASSLRQDEQYF	TGTGCCAGCAGCTTAAGGCAGGACGAGCAGTACTTC
NA	TRBJ1-2	TRBV5-6	NA	CASSLGLTNYGYTF	TGTGCCAGCAGCTTGGGACTTACAAACTATGGCTACACCTTC
NA	TRBJ2-3	TRBV6-4	NA	CASSDGHLDTDTQYF	TGTGCCAGCAGTGACGGACATTTGGACACAGATACGCAGTATTTT
NA	TRBJ1-1	TRBV7-6	TRBD1	CASSLARVLQGARDTEAFF	TGTGCCAGCAGCTTAGCGCGGGTGTTACAGGGGGCTCGGGACACTGAAGCTTTCTTT
NA	TRBJ2-7	TRBV7-9	TRBD2	CSSSFSAGGVYEQYF	TGTTCCAGCAGCTTTTCAGCGGGGGGCGTTTACGAGCAGTACTTC